The 11 T cell receptor beta chains listed next were all sequenced from one sample in a study of Ad26.COV2.S vaccination and SARS-CoV-2 variants (dated by TCRdb to the early 2020s). What the treatment or condition label conveys for this sample: roughly 19 received Ad26.COV2.S at low or high dose, single or two shots; roughly five received placebo; per-sample allocation not given. For vaccine and placebo recipients, repertoires were sequenced using samples collected on day 63 after the first injection. The library was built by means of the immunoSEQ multiplex PCR assay. TCRdb mirrors the immuneACCESS table, restricted to in-frame sequences. Some clones are absent from its copies; in checked studies, under half trace to an unresolved V gene, and the reason for the others is unknown. This sample holds over 300,000 clones; 83% were observed only once. The ten largest clones represent about 7.4% of the sample.

Sequenced here: peripheral blood, sampled in a trial of Ad26.COV2.S vaccine versus placebo. The receptors stem from a person between 18 and 65 years old who received the Ad26.COV2.S COVID-19 vaccine or a placebo.

This chain joins TRBV5-1 and TRBJ1-2; 8 bases are a match to TRBD1. This CDR3 spans 17 amino acids. From germline, CDR1 is SGHRS and CDR2 YFSETQ. The V and J ends lost 1 base and 6 bases, in that order; junction bases with no gene match: 14. The CDR3 region is CASSLKSQGAIVDGYTF. The CDR3 DNA reads as TGCGCCAGCAGCTTGAAATCCCAGGGGGCGATAGTAGATGGCTACACCTTC.

This chain links TRBV5-4 with TRBJ2-1; 7 bases align to TRBD1. Germline V gives CDR1 SGHNT, CDR2 YYREEE (reference sequence). After removal of 1 base from V and 1 base from J, the junction contained 5 bases not matched to a gene. This CDR3 contains 16 residues. The CDR3 DNA sequence: TGTGCCAGCAGCTTGAGGGCAGGGGGTTCCTACAATGAGCAGTTCTTC. Amino acid sequence: CASSLRAGGSYNEQFF.

V is TRBV18 and J is TRBJ1-6; D gene uncertain. The V and J ends lost 3 bases and 7 bases respectively, with 19 bases between them. The CDR3 runs to 17 residues. Per germline, CDR1 KGHSH and CDR2 LQKENI. The CDR3 loop is CASSPSTGFNTNSPLHF. The CDR3 DNA follows: TGTGCCAGCTCACCCTCCACGGGATTCAATACGAATTCACCCCTCCACTTT.

The chain links TRBV15 to TRBJ1-5, with 8 positions matching TRBD1. The junction had 8 bases not matched to a gene; V was cut back by 6 bases and J by 1 base. This CDR3 comprises 16 residues. In germline, CDR1 is LNHNV, CDR2 YYDKDF (reference sequence). CDR3 sequence (DNA): TGTGCCACCAGTATAACAGGGGGAAGAAGCAATCAGCCCCAGCATTTT. It codes for CATSITGGRSNQPQHF.

This clone has only one observation. J is TRBJ2-1 and V is TRBV10-3; 11 bases match TRBD2. CDR3 length equals 15 residues. The J segment lost 7 bases and the V segment lost 9 bases, leaving 11 bases of the junction unmatched. Germline V CDR1 and CDR2: ENHRY, SYGVKD. This chain's CDR3 is CAILSVSGRANEQFF. The CDR3 DNA is TGTGCCATTTTATCGGTTAGCGGGAGGGCAAATGAGCAGTTCTTC.

The chain links TRBV5-1 to TRBJ2-7; no clear D gene. The V gene's germline CDR1 is SGHRS and CDR2 YFSETQ. This CDR3 is built from 13 residues. Trimming took off 7 bases at V and 5 bases at J, with 16 bases between the two ends. The CDR3 region has the DNA TGCGCCAGCCGGAGAGCCGCACGTGACGAGCAGTACTTC. This sequence encodes CASRRAARDEQYF.

This clone was recorded only once. This chain connects TRBV18 to TRBJ1-1; D gene uncertain. The germline V gene has CDR1 KGHSH and CDR2 LQKENI. CDR3 size: 14 residues. V was cut by 3 bases and J by 1 base, with 9 bases left in between. CDR3 DNA sequence: TGTGCCAGCTCACCGGTGCGCAAGAACACTGAAGCTTTCTTT. Amino acid sequence: CASSPVRKNTEAFF. Using reference TRBV18 and TRBJ1-1 for the parts outside the CDR3, the full variable domain is NAGVMQNPRHLVRRRGQEARLRCSPMKGHSHVYWYRQLPEEGLKFMVYLQKENIIDESGMPKERFSAEFPKEGPSILRIQQVVRGDSAAYFCASSPVRKNTEAFFGQGTRLTVV.

The gene calls are TRBV3-1 (or the pseudogene TRBV3-2) and TRBJ1-1; D unresolved. This CDR3 has 12 residues. V was cut by 1 base and J by 8 bases, with 8 bases left in between. Germline assignment: CDR1 LGHDT and CDR2 YNNKEL (reference sequence). CDR3 in amino acids: CASSQVATEAFF. The CDR3 DNA reads TGTGCCAGCAGCCAAGTAGCAACAGAAGCTTTCTTT.

This clone is a singleton in its sample. This chain uses TRBV7-9 with TRBJ1-2, with no clear D. CDR1 and CDR2 from the germline V gene are SEHNR and FQNEAQ (reference sequence). This CDR3 has 16 amino acids. V lost 1 base to trimming and J lost 4 bases, with 16 bases between them. As DNA, the CDR3 is TGTGCCAGCAGCTTAGTAAATGGCCTCCCCCCCTATGGCTACACCTTC. Amino acid sequence: CASSLVNGLPPYGYTF.

This clone was found once. The chain carries TRBV5-1 and TRBJ2-3; D call uncertain. Trimming stripped 7 bases from V and 2 bases from J, with 14 bases between. This CDR3 has 14 residues. Germline V gene data show CDR1 as SGHRS and CDR2 as YFSETQ. CDR3 sequence: CASLLDPATDTQYF. The CDR3 coding sequence is TGCGCCAGCCTCTTGGACCCGGCCACAGATACGCAGTATTTT.

The genes are TRBV2 and TRBJ1-6, with 7 bases matching TRBD1. V was clipped by 8 bases and J by 7 bases; unmatched bases: 2. Germline V gives CDR1 SNHLY, CDR2 FYNNEI. The CDR3 is 12 amino acids. The CDR3 protein is CASGTENSPLHF. The CDR3 coding sequence is TGTGCCAGCGGGACAGAGAATTCACCCCTCCACTTT.